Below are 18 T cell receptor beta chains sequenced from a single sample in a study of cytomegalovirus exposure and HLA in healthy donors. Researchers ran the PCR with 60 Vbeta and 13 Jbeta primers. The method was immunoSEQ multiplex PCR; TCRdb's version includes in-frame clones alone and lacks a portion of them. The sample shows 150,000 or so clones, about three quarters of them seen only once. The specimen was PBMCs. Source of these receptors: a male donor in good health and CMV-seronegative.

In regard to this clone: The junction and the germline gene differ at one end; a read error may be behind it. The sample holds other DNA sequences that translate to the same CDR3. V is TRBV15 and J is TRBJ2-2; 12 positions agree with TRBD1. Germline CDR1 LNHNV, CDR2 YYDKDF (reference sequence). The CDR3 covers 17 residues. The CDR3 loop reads CATSRPRGTGGTGELFF. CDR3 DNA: TGTGCCACCAGCAGACCCCGGGGGACAGGGGGCACCGGGGAGCTGTTTTTC.

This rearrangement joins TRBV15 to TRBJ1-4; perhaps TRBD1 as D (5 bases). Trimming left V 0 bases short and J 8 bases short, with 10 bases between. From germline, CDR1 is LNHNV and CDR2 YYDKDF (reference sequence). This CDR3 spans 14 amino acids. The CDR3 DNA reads TGTGCCACCAGCAGAGATAGGGGATTCGAAAAACTGTTTTTT. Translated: CATSRDRGFEKLFF.

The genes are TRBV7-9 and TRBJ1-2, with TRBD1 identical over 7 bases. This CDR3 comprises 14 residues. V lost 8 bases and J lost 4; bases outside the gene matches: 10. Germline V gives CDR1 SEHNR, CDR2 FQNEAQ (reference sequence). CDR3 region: CASRRQGLGYGYTF. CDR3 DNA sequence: TGTGCCAGCCGAAGACAGGGCTTGGGCTATGGCTACACCTTC.

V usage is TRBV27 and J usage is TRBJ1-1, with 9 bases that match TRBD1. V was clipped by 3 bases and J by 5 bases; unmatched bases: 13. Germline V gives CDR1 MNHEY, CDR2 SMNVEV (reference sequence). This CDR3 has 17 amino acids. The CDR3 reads CASSFYPSGTGRTEAFF. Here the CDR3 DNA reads TGTGCCAGCAGTTTCTATCCCTCCGGGACAGGGAGGACTGAAGCTTTCTTT.

As DNA, the CDR3 is TGTGCCAGCAGTTTATTATGGGGGCAGGCTAATGAAAAACTGTTTTTT. This gives the protein CASSLLWGQANEKLFF. V usage is TRBV27 and J usage is TRBJ1-4; tentatively, D is TRBD1 (6 bases). Germline loops: CDR1 MNHEY, CDR2 SMNVEV (reference sequence). Trimming removed 1 base from V and 3 bases from J, with 12 bases in between. The CDR3 runs to 16 residues.

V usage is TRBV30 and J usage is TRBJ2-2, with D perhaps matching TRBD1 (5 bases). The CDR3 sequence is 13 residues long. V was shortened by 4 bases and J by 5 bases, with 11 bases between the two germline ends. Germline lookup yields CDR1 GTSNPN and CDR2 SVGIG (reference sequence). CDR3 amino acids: CAWTQGGTGELFF. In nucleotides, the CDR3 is TGTGCCTGGACCCAGGGTGGGACCGGGGAGCTGTTTTTT. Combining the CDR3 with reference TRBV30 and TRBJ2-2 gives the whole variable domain SQTIHQWPATLVQPVGSPLSLECTVEGTSNPNLYWYRQAAGRGLQLLFYSVGIGQISSEVPQNLSASRPQDRQFILSSKKLLLSDSGFYLCAWTQGGTGELFFGEGSRLTVL.

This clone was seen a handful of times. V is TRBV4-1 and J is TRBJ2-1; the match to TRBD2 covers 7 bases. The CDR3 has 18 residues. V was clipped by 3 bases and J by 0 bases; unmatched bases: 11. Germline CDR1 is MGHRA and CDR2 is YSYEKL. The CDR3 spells CASSHLLAPSSSYNEQFF. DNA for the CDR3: TGCGCCAGCAGCCACCTACTAGCGCCGTCGAGCTCCTACAATGAGCAGTTCTTC.

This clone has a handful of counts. DNA for the CDR3: TGTGCCAGCAGCTCCCAACAGGGAATGGAGTATGGCTACACCTTC. It yields the protein CASSSQQGMEYGYTF. The V and J genes are TRBV11-1 and TRBJ1-2, with D perhaps matching TRBD1 (6 bases). V gave up 4 bases and J gave up 5 bases, with 17 bases separating them. Germline assignment: CDR1 SGHAT and CDR2 FQDESV (reference sequence). CDR3 length equals 15 residues.

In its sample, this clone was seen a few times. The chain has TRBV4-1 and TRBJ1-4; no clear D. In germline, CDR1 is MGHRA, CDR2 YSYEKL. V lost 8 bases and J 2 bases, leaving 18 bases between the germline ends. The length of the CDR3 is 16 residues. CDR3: CASSSRVAGTNEKLFF. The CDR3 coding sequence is TGCGCCAGCTCTTCGCGAGTAGCCGGGACTAATGAAAAACTGTTTTTT.

This CDR3 reads CASSEGGEGFNEKLFF. The CDR3, as DNA: TGTGCCAGCAGTGAGGGCGGGGAGGGGTTCAATGAAAAACTGTTTTTT. V is TRBV2 and J is TRBJ1-4, with D possibly TRBD1 on 5 matching bases. Germline loops: CDR1 SNHLY, CDR2 FYNNEI. This CDR3 region has 16 residues. The germline V and J ends were trimmed by 3 bases and 5 bases, with 16 bases remaining between them.

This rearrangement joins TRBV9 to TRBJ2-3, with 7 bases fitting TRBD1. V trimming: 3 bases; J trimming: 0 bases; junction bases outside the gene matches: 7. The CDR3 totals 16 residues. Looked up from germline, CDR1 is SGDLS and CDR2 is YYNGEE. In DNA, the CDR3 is TGTGCCAGCAGCGCAACAGGGGCGGGTAGCACAGATACGCAGTATTTT. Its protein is CASSATGAGSTDTQYF.

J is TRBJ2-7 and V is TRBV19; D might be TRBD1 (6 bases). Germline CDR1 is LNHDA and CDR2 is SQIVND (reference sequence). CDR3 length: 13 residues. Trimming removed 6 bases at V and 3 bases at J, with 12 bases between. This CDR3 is CASSPGAFYEQYF. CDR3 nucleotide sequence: TGTGCCAGTAGCCCAGGGGCATTCTACGAGCAGTACTTC.

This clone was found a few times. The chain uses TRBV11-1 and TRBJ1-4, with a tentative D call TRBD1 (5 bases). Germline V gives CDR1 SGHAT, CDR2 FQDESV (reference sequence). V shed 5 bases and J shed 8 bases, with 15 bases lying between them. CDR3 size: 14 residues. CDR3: CASSPHAGSEKLFF. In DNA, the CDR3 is TGTGCCAGCAGCCCTCATGCAGGGTCGGAAAAACTGTTTTTT.

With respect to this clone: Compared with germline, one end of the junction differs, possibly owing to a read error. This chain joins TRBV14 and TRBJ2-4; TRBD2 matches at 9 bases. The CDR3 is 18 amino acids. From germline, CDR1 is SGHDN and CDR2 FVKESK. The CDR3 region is CASSLTSGHSGGKNSQYF. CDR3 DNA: TGTGCCAGCAGCCTGACTAGCGGCCATTCAGGAGGCAAAAACAGTCAGTACTTC.

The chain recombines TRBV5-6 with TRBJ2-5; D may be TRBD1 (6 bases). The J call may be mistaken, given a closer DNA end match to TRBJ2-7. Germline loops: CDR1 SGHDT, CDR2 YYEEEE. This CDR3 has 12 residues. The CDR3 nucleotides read TGTGCCAGCAGCCAGGACAGAAACGAGCAGTACTTC. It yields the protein CASSQDRNEQYF.

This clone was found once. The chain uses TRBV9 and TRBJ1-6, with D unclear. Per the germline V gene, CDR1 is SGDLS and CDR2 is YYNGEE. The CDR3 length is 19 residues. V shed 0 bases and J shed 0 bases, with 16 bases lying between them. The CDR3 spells CASSVDGYVPGSYNSPLHF. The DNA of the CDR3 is TGTGCCAGCAGCGTAGACGGTTACGTCCCAGGCTCCTATAATTCACCCCTCCACTTT.

The CDR3 DNA is TGTGCCAGCAGCTTGAAGGGAGCCAGGAACGTAGAGACCCAGTACTTC. Amino acid sequence: CASSLKGARNVETQYF. The chain employs TRBV5-8 and TRBJ2-5; D is perhaps TRBD2 (5 bases). From germline, CDR1 is SGHTS and CDR2 YDEGEE. Deletions cut 1 base from V and 4 bases from J, with 17 bases between. The CDR3 runs to 16 residues. The full variable domain, its missing parts supplied by reference TRBV5-8 and TRBJ2-5, is EAGVTQSPTHLIKTRGQQATLRCSPISGHTSVYWYQQALGLGLQFLLWYDEGEERNRGNFPPRFSGRQFPNYSSELNVNALELEDSALYLCASSLKGARNVETQYFGPGTRLLVL.

In DNA form, the CDR3 reads TGTGCCAGCAGCCCTAGCGGGAGCCCCTACAATGAGCAGTTCTTC. Protein: CASSPSGSPYNEQFF. The J gene is TRBJ2-1, the V gene TRBV7-3, with 10 nucleotides matching TRBD2. V lost 5 bases to trimming and J lost 2 bases; unmatched junction nucleotides: 3. This CDR3 region has 15 residues. The germline gives CDR1 SGHTA, CDR2 FQGTGA.